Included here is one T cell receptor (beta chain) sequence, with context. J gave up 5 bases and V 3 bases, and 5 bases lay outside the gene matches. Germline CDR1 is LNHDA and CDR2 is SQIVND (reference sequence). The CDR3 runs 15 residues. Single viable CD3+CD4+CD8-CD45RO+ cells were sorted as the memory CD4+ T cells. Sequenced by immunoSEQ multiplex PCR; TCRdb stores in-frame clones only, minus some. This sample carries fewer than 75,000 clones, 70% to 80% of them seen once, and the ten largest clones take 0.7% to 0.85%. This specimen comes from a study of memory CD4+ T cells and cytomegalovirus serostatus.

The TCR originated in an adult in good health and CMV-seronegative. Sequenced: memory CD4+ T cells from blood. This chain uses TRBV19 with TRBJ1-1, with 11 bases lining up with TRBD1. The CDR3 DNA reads TGTGCCAGTAGTATTCTTGGACAGGGGGCAACTGAAGCTTTCTTT. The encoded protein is CASSILGQGATEAFF.